This T cell receptor (beta chain) was sequenced during a study of blood T cell repertoires in COVID-19. Study-level background: Italy, Spain and the United States were the sources of the convalescent and acute COVID-19 samples.

The repertoire was sequenced with immunoSEQ multiplex PCR; TCRdb's copy has only in-frame clones and lacks some. The data contain 90,000 to 130,000 clones, around 76% of them singletons. Germline-derived CDR1 and CDR2 are SGDLS and YYNGEE. The ends lost 4 bases at V and 9 bases at J; junction bases unmatched: 6. This CDR3 has 15 residues. The sequence came from a woman aged 80 or over with acute or convalescent COVID-19. This chain links TRBV9 with TRBJ1-6; 11 nucleotides align to TRBD1. The specimen sequenced was peripheral blood. CDR3 sequence reads: CASSLRTGGGSPLHF. In DNA form, the CDR3 reads TGTGCCAGCAGCCTACGGACAGGGGGCGGTTCACCCCTCCACTTT. Full variable domain (rest looked up from reference TRBV9 and TRBJ1-6): DSGVTQTPKHLITATGQRVTLRCSPRSGDLSVYWYQQSLDQGLQFLIQYYNGEERAKGNILERFSAQQFPDLHSELNLSSLELGDSALYFCASSLRTGGGSPLHFGNGTRLTVT.